This T cell receptor beta chain was captured by sequencing in a study of T-cell memory formation after mild COVID-19 (dated by TCRdb to about 2021). A note on the overall study: TCR sequence clusters from the two donors were largely donor specific. In a couple of donors, T-cell clones that expanded and contracted after mild COVID-19 were tracked by sequencing TCRalpha and TCRbeta repertoires over time. Two young, previously healthy adult volunteers, one female and one male, were included in the cohort. Results and caveats for the whole study, not just this receptor: Only a couple of mild cases were covered in the study, and larger cohorts including severe cases with pre-infection samples were considered necessary. From day 15 to 85, contracting clones showed balanced CD4/CD8 phenotypes, whereas a second wave of clones that expanded from day 15 to 37 leaned towards CD4+. The second-wave clones that peaked on day 37 were not confirmed to be SARS-CoV-2 specific. Contracting CD4+ clones turned up mainly in the CM and EM memory subsets, whereas EMRA was where CD8+ clones were enriched. Some responding clones were detected in pre-infection memory, suggesting pre-existing cross-reactive memory T cells joined the SARS-CoV-2 response.

A distance of 9 bases separates the germline ends of V and J, which lose 2 bases and 2 bases respectively. Based on the germline V gene (reference sequence), the CDR1 and CDR2 sequences are SEHNR and FQNEAQ. The CDR3 covers 15 residues, taking in both the cysteine and the phenylalanine. Of all the DNA, just the CDR3 is kept, 45 bases in frame from base 1. Ficoll-Paque density gradient centrifugation was used to isolate PBMCs. With respect to this clonotype: Its antigen is currently not known. Base qualities are not provided; no much larger clone lies one nucleotide away.

TCRdb shows the sequencer as Illumina NovaSeq 6000. cDNA libraries for TCRalpha and TCRbeta were prepared by 5'RACE using constant-segment primers, with sample barcodes and unique molecular identifiers added. Trizol reagent was used to extract RNA from every sample. Libraries were amplified in two PCR steps, with a second sample barcode and Illumina TruSeq adapters added in the second step. The libraries were sequenced on an Illumina NovaSeq using 2 x 150 bp paired-end reads. Under the source paper's analysis protocol: Reads were demultiplexed and collapsed into UMI-guided consensus sequences with migec v1.2.7. With mixcr v2.1.11, UMI consensuses were aligned to TRA and TRB V and J templates and assembled into clonotypes. A clonotype was counted as expanded or contracted only if both edgeR and NoisET called the change significant, with noise models trained on biological replicates. For edgeR calls, the cutoffs were a false discovery rate-adjusted p below 0.01 and a log2 fold-change threshold of 1. As an exploratory analysis of dynamics, max-normalized trajectories of the 1000 most abundant clonotypes were examined with PCA combined with hierarchical clustering. The CD4 or CD8 phenotype of responding clones was assigned using the separately sequenced CD4+ and CD8+ repertoires. TCRdb trimmed public reads at Q25 via fastp, called clones via MiXCR and kept in-frame beta chains. CDR3 protein sequences are deduplicated, and each keeps its most common genes and DNA. TCRdb's processing, not the study's, gives the V and J calls here. The sample records some 440,000 distinct CDR3 sequences, nearly 25% of which are singletons. The top ten clones comprise around 13% of the sample.

What was sequenced was PBMCs or a T cell subset sorted from them (not recorded which). The chain uses TRBV7-9 and TRBJ1-4, with the D gene not clear enough to name. The receptor was isolated from an adult woman who had mild COVID-19 (a few samples of this study predate the infection). The sample titles of this study are shuffled in the database, so cell type and time point are left out; the donor was told from shared clones. The nucleotide sequence is given as TGTGCCAGCAGCTTAAGGACGGGGACTAATGAAAAACTGTTTTTT. It codes for CASSLRTGTNEKLFF.